The 28 T cell receptor beta chains given below trace back to one sample, sequenced in a study of blood T cell repertoires in COVID-19. Sequencing was performed with immunoSEQ multiplex PCR; in TCRdb, only in-frame clones are kept and a portion is missing. The data show approximately 220,000 clones, approximately 86% seen once. Sequenced: PBMCs or T cells enriched from blood (not recorded which). The source of these receptors is a woman aged 30 to 39 who had been exposed to COVID-19.

The chain employs TRBV7-2 and TRBJ1-5; 7 bases match TRBD1. The CDR3 extends over 15 amino acids. Germline lookup yields CDR1 SGHTA and CDR2 FQGNSA. The J segment lost 8 bases and the V segment lost 1 base, leaving 8 bases of the junction unmatched. CDR3 amino acids: CASSLGRGLRKPQHF. The CDR3 bases are TGTGCCAGCAGCTTAGGCAGGGGGTTACGAAAGCCCCAGCATTTT.

The chain has TRBV9 and TRBJ2-3, with 12 positions matching TRBD1. After removal of 3 bases from V and 3 bases from J, the junction contained 2 bases not matched to a gene. The germline gives CDR1 SGDLS, CDR2 YYNGEE. This CDR3 has 15 residues. The DNA for the CDR3 is TGTGCCAGCAGCGCGGGACAGGGGGCGACAGATACGCAGTATTTT. This gives the protein CASSAGQGATDTQYF. The entire variable domain, with the rest obtained from reference TRBV9 and TRBJ2-3, is as follows: DSGVTQTPKHLITATGQRVTLRCSPRSGDLSVYWYQQSLDQGLQFLIQYYNGEERAKGNILERFSAQQFPDLHSELNLSSLELGDSALYFCASSAGQGATDTQYFGPGTRLTVL.

This chain joins TRBV2 and TRBJ2-5; D gene ambiguous. CDR1 is SNHLY, CDR2 FYNNEI, per germline. The ends were cut back, 6 bases at V and 2 bases at J, with 13 bases in the middle. The CDR3 consists of 14 residues. In DNA form, the CDR3 reads TGTGCCAGCAGCGCTCCCCCACTTCAAGAGACCCAGTACTTC. Translation: CASSAPPLQETQYF. Combining the CDR3 with reference TRBV2 and TRBJ2-5 gives the whole variable domain EPEVTQTPSHQVTQMGQEVILRCVPISNHLYFYWYRQILGQKVEFLVSFYNNEISEKSEIFDDQFSVERPDGSNFTLKIRSTKLEDSAMYFCASSAPPLQETQYFGPGTRLLVL.

This clone is labeled large (0.1 to 1%). The rearrangement links TRBV27 to TRBJ2-7, with D possibly matching TRBD1 (5 bases). Trimming took off 1 base at V and 2 bases at J, with 12 bases between the two ends. Germline CDR1 reads MNHEY; CDR2 reads SMNVEV (reference sequence). This CDR3 spans 15 amino acids. Written as DNA, the CDR3 is TGTGCCAGCAGTTTATTCCCAGGGAATCCCTACGAGCAGTACTTC. The encoded protein is CASSLFPGNPYEQYF.

The J gene is TRBJ1-1, the V gene TRBV11-2; D not certain. Per the germline V gene, CDR1 is SGHAT and CDR2 is FQNNGV. The length of the CDR3 is 13 residues. The germline V and J ends were trimmed by 6 bases and 1 base, with 9 bases remaining between them. The CDR3 coding sequence is TGTGCCAGCAGGTTAACTCCGAACACTGAAGCTTTCTTT. Amino acid sequence: CASRLTPNTEAFF.

This clone was observed a single time. The J gene is TRBJ1-4, the V gene TRBV29-1, with no clear D. V lost 7 bases and J lost 5, with 11 bases in between. The CDR3 has 12 amino acids. In germline, CDR1 is SQVTM, CDR2 ANQGSEA. This CDR3 is CSAAGWNEKLFF. The CDR3 DNA follows: TGCAGCGCCGCCGGGTGGAATGAAAAACTGTTTTTT.

The chain combines TRBV5-1 with TRBJ2-1, with 9 bases lining up with TRBD1. CDR3 length: 14 residues. With V trimmed by 4 bases and J by 7 bases, 6 bases remained unmatched. The germline V gene has CDR1 SGHRS and CDR2 YFSETQ. For the CDR3, the DNA is TGCGCCAGCAGCCCAGGGACAGGGAAAAATGAGCAGTTCTTC. Translating gives CASSPGTGKNEQFF.

This chain connects TRBV19 to TRBJ1-2; D call uncertain. With 5 bases removed from V and 1 base from J, the gap between germline ends came to 14 bases. Germline loops: CDR1 LNHDA, CDR2 SQIVND (reference sequence). The CDR3 is 15 amino acids. The CDR3 sequence: CASSPSGGFNYGYTF. The CDR3 DNA sequence: TGTGCCAGTAGTCCCTCGGGCGGGTTTAACTATGGCTACACCTTC. The whole variable domain, filled in from reference TRBV19 and TRBJ1-2, reads DGGITQSPKYLFRKEGQNVTLSCEQNLNHDAMYWYRQDPGQGLRLIYYSQIVNDFQKGDIAEGYSVSREKKESFPLTVTSAQKNPTAFYLCASSPSGGFNYGYTFGSGTRLTVV.

This clone was seen a few times. The J gene is TRBJ2-1, the V gene TRBV2; D might be TRBD1 (6 bases). Trimming took 4 bases from V and 1 from J, leaving 17 bases between them. CDR3 size: 17 residues. CDR1 and CDR2 (germline): SNHLY, FYNNEI. This CDR3 reads CASSAMGHLISYNEQFF. As DNA, the CDR3 is TGTGCCAGCAGTGCCATGGGACATTTAATTTCCTACAATGAGCAGTTCTTC. Looking up the rest from reference TRBV2 and TRBJ2-1 gives the full variable domain: EPEVTQTPSHQVTQMGQEVILRCVPISNHLYFYWYRQILGQKVEFLVSFYNNEISEKSEIFDDQFSVERPDGSNFTLKIRSTKLEDSAMYFCASSAMGHLISYNEQFFGPGTRLTVL.

The chain combines TRBV6-5 with TRBJ1-5; 7 bases agree with TRBD1. Germline CDR1 MNHEY, CDR2 SVGAGI. Trimming took 5 bases from V and 3 from J; bases not matched to a gene: 4. There are 14 residues in the CDR3. CDR3 nucleotide sequence: TGTGCCAGCAGTATCGGGACAGCCAATCAGCCCCAGCATTTT. Its translation: CASSIGTANQPQHF.

The chain recombines TRBV15 with TRBJ2-2; TRBD2 matches 10 bases. The germline V gene encodes CDR1 LNHNV and CDR2 YYDKDF (reference sequence). With 0 bases clipped from V and 2 bases from J, the junction kept 6 bases outside the gene matches. This CDR3 comprises 18 residues. The CDR3 reads CATSRDPRTSGNTGELFF. The CDR3 nucleotides read TGTGCCACCAGCAGAGATCCTAGGACTAGCGGCAACACCGGGGAGCTGTTTTTT.

The V call is TRBV19, the J call TRBJ1-1; TRBD1 might be the D (5 bases). The V end lost 6 bases, the J end lost 5 bases, and 16 bases lay between the germline ends. Per germline, CDR1 LNHDA and CDR2 SQIVND (reference sequence). The CDR3 has 14 amino acids. CDR3 DNA: TGTGCCAGTAGACCCGGGGGAGTACGAACTGAAGCTTTCTTT. Encoded protein: CASRPGGVRTEAFF.

This clone has only one observation. This CDR3 reads CASSDSSQGPLHF. DNA of the CDR3: TGTGCCAGCAGTGACTCGTCTCAGGGACCCCTCCACTTT. The J gene is TRBJ1-6, the V gene TRBV6-4, with a possible D match to TRBD1 (5 bases). Trimming took off 0 bases at V and 12 bases at J, with 9 bases between the two ends. The CDR3 consists of 13 residues. Germline V lookup: CDR1 MRHNA, CDR2 SNTAGT.

For the CDR3, the DNA is TGTGCCAGCACCCACCCCGCGAGGAACTATGGCTACACCTTC. Translated, it gives CASTHPARNYGYTF. The chain is built from TRBV28 and TRBJ1-2; D ambiguous. Trimming shortened V by 7 bases and J by 2 bases, and 14 bases separated the two germline ends. This CDR3 contains 14 residues. Germline loops: CDR1 MDHEN, CDR2 SYDVKM.

CDR3 bases: TGTGCCAGCATTAGAGGACAGGGGGCTGGAAACACCATATATTTT. Translated: CASIRGQGAGNTIYF. The V call is TRBV6-5, the J call TRBJ1-3, with 10 bases identical to TRBD1. Germline CDR1 MNHEY, CDR2 SVGAGI. There are 15 residues in the CDR3. V trimming: 7 bases; J trimming: 2 bases; junction bases outside the gene matches: 5.

The rearrangement joins TRBV5-4 to TRBJ2-1; TRBD1 matches at 8 bases. This CDR3 has 14 residues. V lost 4 bases and J lost 9; bases outside the gene matches: 9. Per germline, CDR1 SGHNT and CDR2 YYREEE (reference sequence). CDR3 loop: CASSLGQGTGEQFF. The DNA of the CDR3 is TGTGCCAGCAGCCTTGGACAGGGTACGGGTGAGCAGTTCTTC.

Only one count was recorded for this clone. The CDR3 region is CASSIQESYEQYF. CDR3 in DNA: TGTGCCAGTAGTATTCAGGAATCCTACGAGCAGTACTTC. This rearrangement joins TRBV19 to TRBJ2-7; D is unclear. The CDR3 length is 13 residues. Trimming shortened V by 3 bases and J by 1 base, and 7 bases separated the two germline ends. Germline V gene data show CDR1 as LNHDA and CDR2 as SQIVND (reference sequence).

The chain recombines TRBV5-6 with TRBJ2-7; TRBD1 might be the D (5 bases). Germline V gene lookup returns CDR1 SGHDT and CDR2 YYEEEE. Trimming took off 0 bases at V and 5 bases at J, with 12 bases between the two ends. This CDR3 is 14 amino acids long. The CDR3 is CASSLDQGIHEQYF. DNA of the CDR3: TGTGCCAGCAGCTTGGACCAGGGAATCCACGAGCAGTACTTC.

The rearrangement links TRBV19 to TRBJ1-2, with 8 bases aligning to TRBD1. Germline V gene lookup returns CDR1 LNHDA and CDR2 SQIVND (reference sequence). CDR3 size: 14 residues. Here the CDR3 reads CASDGPQGAYGYTF. CDR3 nucleotide sequence: TGTGCATCAGACGGGCCCCAGGGGGCCTATGGCTACACCTTC.

This sequence joins TRBV30 and TRBJ2-1; D is ambiguous. Germline-derived CDR1 and CDR2 are GTSNPN and SVGIG (reference sequence). CDR3 length equals 11 residues. Trimming stripped 5 bases from V and 6 bases from J, with 8 bases between. The CDR3 DNA reads as TGTGCCTGGGCCCTGTTCAATGAGCAGTTCTTC. This codes for CAWALFNEQFF.

CDR3 protein: CASGLVPEKQYF. The CDR3 nucleotides are TGTGCTAGTGGTTTGGTCCCGGAGAAGCAGTACTTC. This chain uses TRBV12-5 with TRBJ2-7; D ambiguous. Germline V lookup: CDR1 LGHNT, CDR2 FRNRAP. The V gene lost 0 bases and the J gene lost 8 bases, with 8 bases spanning the gap. This CDR3 contains 12 residues.

The chain employs TRBV2 and TRBJ1-2, with 7 bases that match TRBD1. Losses at the gene ends were 7 bases for V and 8 bases for J; bases not matched to a gene: 7. CDR1 is SNHLY and CDR2 is FYNNEI in the germline V gene. The CDR3 consists of 12 residues. As DNA, the CDR3 is TGTGCCAGCAATGACAGGGTTGACGGCTACACCTTC. Translation: CASNDRVDGYTF.

This rearrangement joins TRBV7-8 to TRBJ2-7; TRBD1 matches 9 bases. Looked up from germline, CDR1 is SGHVS and CDR2 is FQNEAQ. The CDR3 runs 15 residues. With V trimmed by 5 bases and J by 7 bases, 12 bases remained unmatched. Written as DNA, the CDR3 is TGTGCCAGCAGCCCCCCCGGGACAGGGATCTTTGAGCAGTACTTC. Translating gives CASSPPGTGIFEQYF.

The V call is TRBV30, the J call TRBJ1-5; TRBD1 agrees at 7 bases. Losses at the gene ends were 2 bases for V and 3 bases for J; bases not matched to a gene: 4. The CDR3 has 14 residues. Germline lookup yields CDR1 GTSNPN and CDR2 SVGIG (reference sequence). CDR3 region: CAWSSGQNNQPQHF. The CDR3 nucleotides are TGTGCCTGGAGTTCGGGACAGAACAATCAGCCCCAGCATTTT.

The CDR3, as DNA: TGTGCAAGTCGCTTAGCGGAGGAGACACTGAACACTGAAGCTTTCTTT. Translating gives CASRLAEETLNTEAFF. This rearrangement joins TRBV12-2 to TRBJ1-1. TRBV12-2 is labeled a pseudogene. This CDR3 is 16 amino acids long.

The V gene is TRBV9, the J gene TRBJ2-7, with D possibly TRBD2 on 5 matching bases. Germline V gene sequence: CDR1 SGDLS, CDR2 YYNGEE. The CDR3 runs 11 residues. Trimming shortened V by 4 bases and J by 6 bases, and 8 bases separated the two germline ends. The CDR3 bases are TGTGCCAGCAGCCCCGGAGGCGAGCAGTACTTC. It specifies CASSPGGEQYF. Together with reference TRBV9 and TRBJ2-7, the CDR3 gives the full variable domain: DSGVTQTPKHLITATGQRVTLRCSPRSGDLSVYWYQQSLDQGLQFLIQYYNGEERAKGNILERFSAQQFPDLHSELNLSSLELGDSALYFCASSPGGEQYFGPGTRLTVT.

This chain uses TRBV6-5 with TRBJ1-1; D gene uncertain. This CDR3 has 14 amino acids. The germline CDR1 and CDR2 sequences are MNHEY and SVGAGI. Between the trimmed V and J ends, which lost 4 bases and 0 bases, there was a span of 9 bases. The CDR3 spells CASSSPNLNTEAFF. For the CDR3, the DNA is TGTGCCAGCAGTTCCCCCAACTTGAACACTGAAGCTTTCTTT.

The gene calls are TRBV5-1 and TRBJ2-3; 7 bases line up with TRBD1. The germline V gene encodes CDR1 SGHRS and CDR2 YFSETQ. The J segment lost 0 bases and the V segment lost 2 bases, leaving 3 bases of the junction unmatched. The CDR3 sequence is 15 residues long. The CDR3 reads CASSFKGASTDTQYF. CDR3 in DNA: TGCGCCAGCAGCTTCAAGGGGGCTAGCACAGATACGCAGTATTTT.